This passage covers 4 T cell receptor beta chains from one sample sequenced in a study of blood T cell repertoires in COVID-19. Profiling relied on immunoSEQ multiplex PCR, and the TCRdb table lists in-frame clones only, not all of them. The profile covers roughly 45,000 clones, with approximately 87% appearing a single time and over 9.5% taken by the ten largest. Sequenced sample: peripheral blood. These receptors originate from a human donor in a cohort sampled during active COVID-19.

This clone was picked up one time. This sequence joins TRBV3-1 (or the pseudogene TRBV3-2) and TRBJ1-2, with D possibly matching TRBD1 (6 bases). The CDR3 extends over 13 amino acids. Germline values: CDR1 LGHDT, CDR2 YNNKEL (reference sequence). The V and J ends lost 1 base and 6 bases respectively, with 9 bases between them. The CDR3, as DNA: TGTGCCAGCAGCCAAGCTCACAGGGATGGCTACACCTTC. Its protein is CASSQAHRDGYTF.

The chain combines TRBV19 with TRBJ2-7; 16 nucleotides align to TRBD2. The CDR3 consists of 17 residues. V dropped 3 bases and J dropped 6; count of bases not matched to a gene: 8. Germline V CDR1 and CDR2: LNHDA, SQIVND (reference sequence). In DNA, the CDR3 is TGTGCCAGTAGTATCCCGGGACTAGCGGGGGGGCCTCGCGAGCAGTACTTC. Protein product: CASSIPGLAGGPREQYF.

The CDR3 DNA is TGTGCCAGCTGGAGTGAGGCCAAAAACATTCAGTACTTC. It specifies CASWSEAKNIQYF. The V and J genes are TRBV27 and TRBJ2-4; D uncertain. This CDR3 contains 13 residues. Germline V lookup: CDR1 MNHEY, CDR2 SMNVEV (reference sequence). The V end lost 8 bases, the J end lost 1 base, and 9 bases lay between the germline ends.

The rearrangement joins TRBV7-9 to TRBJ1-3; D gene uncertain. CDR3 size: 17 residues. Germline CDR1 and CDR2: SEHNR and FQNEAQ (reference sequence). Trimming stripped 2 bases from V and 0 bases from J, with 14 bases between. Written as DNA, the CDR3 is TGTGCCAGCAGCTTACGGTCTGCGGAATACTCTGGAAACACCATATATTTT. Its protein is CASSLRSAEYSGNTIYF.